The 16 T cell receptor beta chains presented below share a single source sample, sequenced in a study of cytomegalovirus exposure and HLA in healthy donors. PCR was performed using 60 Vbeta and 13 Jbeta primers. Profiling relied on immunoSEQ multiplex PCR, and the TCRdb table lists in-frame clones only, not all of them. Among 150,000 to 200,000 clones listed, 83% were seen once. The sequencing sample was made of PBMCs. These receptors were collected from a man aged 35-49 years in good health and CMV-seropositive.

This chain links TRBV6-6 with TRBJ2-3; a weak D match, TRBD2 (5 bases). The CDR3 has 14 residues. V lost 5 bases to trimming and J lost 3 bases, with 12 bases between them. Germline V gene lookup returns CDR1 MNHNY and CDR2 SVGAGI (reference sequence). DNA for the CDR3: TGTGCCAGCAGTGTTCGAGGGAGTACAGATACGCAGTATTTT. Translation gives CASSVRGSTDTQYF.

V gene TRBV28 combines with J gene TRBJ1-5, with D maybe TRBD1 (5 bases). This CDR3 is 12 amino acids long. Trimming took 5 bases from V and 5 from J, leaving 7 bases between them. Germline V lookup: CDR1 MDHEN, CDR2 SYDVKM. The CDR3 DNA reads as TGTGCCAGCAGTCAGGGATATCAGCCCCAGCATTTT. Its protein is CASSQGYQPQHF.

This chain links TRBV5-1 with TRBJ2-1, with TRBD2 matching over 12 bases. Germline trimming cut 5 bases from V and 0 bases from J; bases unmatched to any gene: 6. The germline CDR1 and CDR2 sequences are SGHRS and YFSETQ. The CDR3 runs to 17 residues. This chain's CDR3 is CASRSTSGRSSYNEQFF. The CDR3 bases are TGCGCCAGCAGATCGACTAGCGGGAGAAGCTCCTACAATGAGCAGTTCTTC.

V and J are TRBV7-7 and TRBJ2-5; 7 bases are a match to TRBD2. The V and J ends lost 1 base and 4 bases, in that order; junction bases with no gene match: 6. The CDR3 loop spans 15 amino acids. CDR1 is SSHAT, CDR2 FNYEAQ, per germline (reference sequence). The DNA of the CDR3 is TGTGCCAGCAGCTTAGGTCGGGGGAGGGGAGAGACCCAGTACTTC. As protein: CASSLGRGRGETQYF.

The genes are TRBV7-6 and TRBJ2-3; 7 bases fit TRBD1. This CDR3 spans 16 amino acids. The V and J ends lost 1 base and 1 base, in that order; junction bases with no gene match: 5. Germline values: CDR1 SGHVS, CDR2 FNYEAQ. This CDR3 reads CASSLDRDSRTDTQYF. In DNA form, the CDR3 reads TGTGCCAGCAGCTTAGATCGGGACAGTCGCACAGATACGCAGTATTTT.

The chain couples TRBV28 to TRBJ1-4; D remains ambiguous. From germline, CDR1 is MDHEN and CDR2 SYDVKM. The CDR3 is 13 residues long. V dropped 2 bases and J dropped 8 bases, with 9 bases sitting between them. CDR3 sequence (DNA): TGTGCCAGCAGTTTAGGGAGACCAGAAAAACTGTTTTTT. It yields the protein CASSLGRPEKLFF.

The count of this clone is one. The rearrangement joins TRBV10-3 to TRBJ2-1; possibly TRBD1 for D (5 bases). The CDR3 is 14 residues long. Trimming stripped 10 bases from V and 0 bases from J, with 13 bases between. From germline, CDR1 is ENHRY and CDR2 SYGVKD. CDR3 in amino acids: CATAQGRSYNEQFF. CDR3 DNA: TGTGCCACAGCCCAGGGCCGCTCCTACAATGAGCAGTTCTTC.

The chain has TRBV6-1 and TRBJ1-5; a weak D match, TRBD1 (6 bases). Germline V gene sequence: CDR1 MNHNS, CDR2 SASEGT. V was pared by 6 bases and J by 3 bases, with 12 bases between. The CDR3 is 14 amino acids. CDR3 nucleotide sequence: TGTGCCAGCAGACGGACAGATTACAATCAGCCCCAGCATTTT. Protein: CASRRTDYNQPQHF.

This chain links TRBV30 with TRBJ1-1; D is unresolved. The germline V gene encodes CDR1 GTSNPN and CDR2 SVGIG (reference sequence). Deletions cut 5 bases from V and 4 bases from J, with 8 bases between. The CDR3 consists of 11 residues. In nucleotides, the CDR3 is TGTGCCTGGGGGTGGAGCACTGAAGCTTTCTTT. Residues: CAWGWSTEAFF.

This chain connects TRBV9 to TRBJ2-5; possibly TRBD2 for D (5 bases). The CDR3 is 15 amino acids. V lost 0 bases and J 3 bases, leaving 12 bases between the germline ends. In germline, CDR1 is SGDLS, CDR2 YYNGEE. The CDR3 nucleotides are TGTGCCAGCAGCGTAGCGTGGTCGGGGAAAGAGACCCAGTACTTC. It yields the protein CASSVAWSGKETQYF.

V is TRBV28 and J is TRBJ2-6; D possibly corresponds to TRBD1 (5 bases). Trimming removed 7 bases at V and 1 base at J, with 8 bases between. Germline lookup yields CDR1 MDHEN and CDR2 SYDVKM. CDR3 length: 14 amino acids. CDR3 nucleotides: TGTGCCAGCACCAGGGTATCTGGGGCCAACGTCCTGACTTTC. The encoded protein is CASTRVSGANVLTF.

The genes are TRBV5-1 and TRBJ2-7; 11 positions match TRBD1. From germline, CDR1 is SGHRS and CDR2 YFSETQ. The CDR3 length is 16 residues. V dropped 3 bases and J dropped 3; count of bases not matched to a gene: 8. CDR3 nucleotides: TGCGCCAGCAGCTCTGCCGGGACAGGGGGTATCTACGAGCAGTACTTC. It yields the protein CASSSAGTGGIYEQYF.

V is TRBV2 and J is TRBJ1-5, with D maybe TRBD1 (6 bases). V dropped 6 bases and J dropped 1 base, with 13 bases sitting between them. The CDR3 is 15 residues long. Germline assignment: CDR1 SNHLY and CDR2 FYNNEI. The CDR3 sequence: CASREDSGSNQPQHF. CDR3 nucleotides: TGTGCCAGCAGAGAGGACAGTGGGAGCAATCAGCCCCAGCATTTT.

The V call is TRBV7-9, the J call TRBJ1-5; D call uncertain. The CDR3 extends over 13 amino acids. V lost 3 bases, J lost 1 base, and 4 bases lay in between. Per the germline V gene, CDR1 is SEHNR and CDR2 is FQNEAQ (reference sequence). The CDR3 bases are TGTGCCAGCAGCTTGTTAAGCAATCAGCCCCAGCATTTT. Translated, it gives CASSLLSNQPQHF.

The rearrangement joins TRBV5-6 to TRBJ1-1; 9 bases align to TRBD1. The J segment lost 4 bases and the V segment lost 0 bases, leaving 7 bases of the junction unmatched. The germline CDR1 and CDR2 sequences are SGHDT and YYEEEE. The length of the CDR3 is 16 residues. The CDR3 region has the DNA TGTGCCAGCAGCTTGGGGGTTAAACAGGGGGCCACTGAAGCTTTCTTT. Translation: CASSLGVKQGATEAFF.

This clone was seen just once. This CDR3 reads CASSIALSGYYGYTF. CDR3 nucleotides: TGTGCCAGTAGTATCGCTCTTTCAGGGTACTATGGCTACACCTTC. J is TRBJ1-2 and V is TRBV19; a weak D match, TRBD1 (5 bases). Deletions cut 3 bases from V and 3 bases from J, with 14 bases between. Per germline, CDR1 LNHDA and CDR2 SQIVND (reference sequence). The CDR3 runs to 15 residues.